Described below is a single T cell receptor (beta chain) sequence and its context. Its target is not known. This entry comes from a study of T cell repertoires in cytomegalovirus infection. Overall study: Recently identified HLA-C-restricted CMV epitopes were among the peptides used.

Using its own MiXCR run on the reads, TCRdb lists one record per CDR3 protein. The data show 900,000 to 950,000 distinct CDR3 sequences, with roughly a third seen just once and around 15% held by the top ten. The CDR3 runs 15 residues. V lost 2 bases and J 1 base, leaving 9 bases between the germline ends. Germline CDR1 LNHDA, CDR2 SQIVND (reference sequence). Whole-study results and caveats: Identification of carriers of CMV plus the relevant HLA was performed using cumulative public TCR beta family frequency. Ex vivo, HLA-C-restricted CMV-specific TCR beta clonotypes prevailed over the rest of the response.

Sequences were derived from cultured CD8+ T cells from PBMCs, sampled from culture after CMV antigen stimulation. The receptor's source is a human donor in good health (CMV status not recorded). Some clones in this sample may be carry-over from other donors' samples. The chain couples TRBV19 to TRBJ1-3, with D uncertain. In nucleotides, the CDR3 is TGTGCCAGTAGTATAAATATCGGATCTGGAAACACCATATATTTT. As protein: CASSINIGSGNTIYF.